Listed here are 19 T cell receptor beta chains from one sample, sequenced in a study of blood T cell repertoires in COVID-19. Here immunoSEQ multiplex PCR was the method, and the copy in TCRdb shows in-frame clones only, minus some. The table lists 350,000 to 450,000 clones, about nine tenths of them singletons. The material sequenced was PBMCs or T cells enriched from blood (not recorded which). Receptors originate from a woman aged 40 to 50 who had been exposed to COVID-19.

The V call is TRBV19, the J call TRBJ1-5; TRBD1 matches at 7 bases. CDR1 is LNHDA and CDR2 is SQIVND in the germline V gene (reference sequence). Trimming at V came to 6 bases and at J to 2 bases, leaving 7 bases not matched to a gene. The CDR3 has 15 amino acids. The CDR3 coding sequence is TGTGCCAGTAGAGCTACAGGGGTTCGCAATCAGCCCCAGCATTTT. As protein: CASRATGVRNQPQHF. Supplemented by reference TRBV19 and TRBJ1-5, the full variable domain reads DGGITQSPKYLFRKEGQNVTLSCEQNLNHDAMYWYRQDPGQGLRLIYYSQIVNDFQKGDIAEGYSVSREKKESFPLTVTSAQKNPTAFYLCASRATGVRNQPQHFGDGTRLSIL.

This CDR3 reads CASSDEGATNEKLFF. DNA of the CDR3: TGCGCCAGCAGTGACGAGGGTGCAACTAATGAAAAACTGTTTTTT. J is TRBJ1-4 and V is TRBV10-1; no clear D. Trimming pared 3 bases from V and 0 bases from J, leaving 8 bases between. Germline-derived CDR1 and CDR2 are WNHNN and SYGVQD (reference sequence). The CDR3 is 15 residues long.

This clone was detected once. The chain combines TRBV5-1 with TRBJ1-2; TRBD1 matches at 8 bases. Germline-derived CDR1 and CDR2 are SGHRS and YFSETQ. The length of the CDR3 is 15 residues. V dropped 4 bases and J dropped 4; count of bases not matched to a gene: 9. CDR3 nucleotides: TGCGCCAGCAGCCTTTCTATGGACAGGGCCTATGGCTACACCTTC. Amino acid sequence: CASSLSMDRAYGYTF. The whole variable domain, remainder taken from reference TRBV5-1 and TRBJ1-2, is KAGVTQTPRYLIKTRGQQVTLSCSPISGHRSVSWYQQTPGQGLQFLFEYFSETQRNKGNFPGRFSGRQFSNSRSEMNVSTLELGDSALYLCASSLSMDRAYGYTFGSGTRLTVV.

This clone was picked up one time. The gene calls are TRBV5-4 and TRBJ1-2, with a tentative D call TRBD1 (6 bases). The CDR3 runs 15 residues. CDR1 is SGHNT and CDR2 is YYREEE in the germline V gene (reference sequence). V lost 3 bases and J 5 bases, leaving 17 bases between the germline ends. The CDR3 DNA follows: TGTGCCAGCAGCTCCGGACGGACAGAATTTTATGGCTACACCTTC. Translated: CASSSGRTEFYGYTF.

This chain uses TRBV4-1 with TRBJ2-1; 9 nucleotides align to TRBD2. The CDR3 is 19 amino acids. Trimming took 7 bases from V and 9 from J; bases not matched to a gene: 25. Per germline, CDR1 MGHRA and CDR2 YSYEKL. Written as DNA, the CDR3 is TGCGCCAGCACCCCAGTGAAACAGGGTGGGACTAGCAGTGCCCGTGAGCAGTTCTTC. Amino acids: CASTPVKQGGTSSAREQFF.

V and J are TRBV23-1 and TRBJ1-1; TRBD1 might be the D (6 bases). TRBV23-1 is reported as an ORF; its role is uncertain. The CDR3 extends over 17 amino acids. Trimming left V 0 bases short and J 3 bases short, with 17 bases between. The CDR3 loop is CASSQSRRGALDTEAFF. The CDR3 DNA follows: TGCGCCAGCAGTCAATCTCGGCGGGGGGCCCTAGACACTGAAGCTTTCTTT.

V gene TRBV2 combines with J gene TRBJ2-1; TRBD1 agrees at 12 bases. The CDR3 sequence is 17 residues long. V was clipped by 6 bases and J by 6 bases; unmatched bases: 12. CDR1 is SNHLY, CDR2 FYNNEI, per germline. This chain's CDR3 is CASSRPGTGGRGNEQFF. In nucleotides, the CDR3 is TGTGCCAGCAGCCGCCCCGGGACAGGGGGCCGCGGCAATGAGCAGTTCTTC.

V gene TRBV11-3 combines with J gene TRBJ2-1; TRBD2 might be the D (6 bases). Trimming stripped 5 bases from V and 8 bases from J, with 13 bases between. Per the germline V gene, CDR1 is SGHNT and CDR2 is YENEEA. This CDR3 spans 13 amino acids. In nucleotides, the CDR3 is TGTGCCAGCAGCAAGGGCTGGGGGGATGAGCAGTTCTTC. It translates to CASSKGWGDEQFF.

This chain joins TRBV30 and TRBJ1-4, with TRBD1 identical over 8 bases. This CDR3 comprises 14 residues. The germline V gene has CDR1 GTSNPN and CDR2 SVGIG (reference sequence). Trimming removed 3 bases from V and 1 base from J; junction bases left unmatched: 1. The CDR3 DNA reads TGTGCCTGGAGCGGACAGGGAACTAATGAAAAACTGTTTTTT. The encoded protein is CAWSGQGTNEKLFF. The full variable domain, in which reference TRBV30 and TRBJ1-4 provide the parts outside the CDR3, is SQTIHQWPATLVQPVGSPLSLECTVEGTSNPNLYWYRQAAGRGLQLLFYSVGIGQISSEVPQNLSASRPQDRQFILSSKKLLLSDSGFYLCAWSGQGTNEKLFFGSGTQLSVL.

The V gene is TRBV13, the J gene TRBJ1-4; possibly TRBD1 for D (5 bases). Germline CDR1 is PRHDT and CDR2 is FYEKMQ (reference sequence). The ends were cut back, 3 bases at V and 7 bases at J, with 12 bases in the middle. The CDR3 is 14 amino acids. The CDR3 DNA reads TGTGCCAGCAGCTTGAGAGCGGGGACTGAAAAACTGTTTTTT. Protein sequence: CASSLRAGTEKLFF.

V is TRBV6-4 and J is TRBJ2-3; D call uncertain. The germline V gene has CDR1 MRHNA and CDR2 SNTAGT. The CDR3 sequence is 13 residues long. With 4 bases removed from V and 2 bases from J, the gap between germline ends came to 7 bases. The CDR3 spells CASSVTTTDTQYF. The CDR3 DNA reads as TGTGCCAGCAGTGTCACTACCACAGATACGCAGTATTTT.

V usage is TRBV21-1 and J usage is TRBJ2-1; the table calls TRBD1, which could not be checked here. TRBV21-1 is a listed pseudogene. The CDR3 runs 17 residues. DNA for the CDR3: TGTGCCAGCACCCGGGACCGGGACAGGAACCACTACAATGAGCAGTTCTTC. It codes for CASTRDRDRNHYNEQFF.

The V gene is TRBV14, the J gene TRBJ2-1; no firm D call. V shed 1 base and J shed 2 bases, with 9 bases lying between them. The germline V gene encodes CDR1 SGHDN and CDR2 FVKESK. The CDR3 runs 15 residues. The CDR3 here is CASSQAGVAYNEQFF. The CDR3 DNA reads TGTGCCAGCAGCCAAGCGGGTGTGGCCTACAATGAGCAGTTCTTC.

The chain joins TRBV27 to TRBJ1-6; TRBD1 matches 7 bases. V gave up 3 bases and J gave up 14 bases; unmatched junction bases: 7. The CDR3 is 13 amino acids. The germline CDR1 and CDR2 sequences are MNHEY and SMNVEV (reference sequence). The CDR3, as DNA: TGTGCCAGCAGTTTTTCCAGACAGGGTACCCTCCACTTT. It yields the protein CASSFSRQGTLHF.

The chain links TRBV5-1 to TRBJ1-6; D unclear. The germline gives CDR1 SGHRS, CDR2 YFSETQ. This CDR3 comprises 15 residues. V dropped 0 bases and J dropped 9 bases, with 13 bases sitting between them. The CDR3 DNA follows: TGCGCCAGCAGCTTGGCCGGAGTGCCCCGTTCACCCCTCCACTTT. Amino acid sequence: CASSLAGVPRSPLHF.

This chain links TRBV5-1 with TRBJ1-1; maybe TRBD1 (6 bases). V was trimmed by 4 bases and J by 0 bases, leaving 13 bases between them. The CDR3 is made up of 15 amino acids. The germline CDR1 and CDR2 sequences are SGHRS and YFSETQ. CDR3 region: CASSPLGQMNTEAFF. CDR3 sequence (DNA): TGCGCCAGCAGCCCCCTAGGACAGATGAACACTGAAGCTTTCTTT.

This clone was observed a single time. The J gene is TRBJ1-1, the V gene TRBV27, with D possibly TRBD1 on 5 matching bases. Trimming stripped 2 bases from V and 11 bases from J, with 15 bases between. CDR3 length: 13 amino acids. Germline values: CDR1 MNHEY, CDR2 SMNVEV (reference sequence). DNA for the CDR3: TGTGCCAGCAGTTTACGAGGAAGTAGACAGGCTTTCTTT. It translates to CASSLRGSRQAFF.

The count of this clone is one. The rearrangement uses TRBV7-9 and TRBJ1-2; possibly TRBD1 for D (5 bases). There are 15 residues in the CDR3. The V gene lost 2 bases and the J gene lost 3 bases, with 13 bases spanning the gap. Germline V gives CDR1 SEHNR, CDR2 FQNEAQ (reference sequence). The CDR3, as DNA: TGTGCCAGCAGCTTAACAGGATCAAGCTACTATGGCTACACCTTC. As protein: CASSLTGSSYYGYTF.

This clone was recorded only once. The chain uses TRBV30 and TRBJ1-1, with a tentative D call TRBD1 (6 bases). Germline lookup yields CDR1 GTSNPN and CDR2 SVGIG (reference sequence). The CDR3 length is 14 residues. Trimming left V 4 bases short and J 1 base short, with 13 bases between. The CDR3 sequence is CAWTEGVGNTEAFF. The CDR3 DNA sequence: TGTGCCTGGACCGAGGGGGTTGGGAACACTGAAGCTTTCTTT.